The TCR beta chain described here comes from a study of T cell responses to AZD1222 COVID-19 vaccine. This table comes from immunoSEQ multiplex PCR, and its TCRdb copy is limited to in-frame clones, with some not included. This table has around 120,000 clones, more than 90% appearing once. The germline V gene has CDR1 LNHDA and CDR2 SQIVND (reference sequence). Trimming shortened V by 1 base and J by 5 bases, and 20 bases separated the two germline ends. This CDR3 contains 17 residues. The chain links TRBV19 to TRBJ2-5, with D possibly matching TRBD1 (5 bases). Sample: peripheral blood, taken 28 days after the second AZD1222 dose. The receptor comes from an adult who received the AZD1222 COVID-19 vaccine. The CDR3 loop is CASSIARALGFGETQYF. The CDR3 nucleotides read TGTGCCAGTAGTATAGCCAGGGCGTTGGGTTTTGGGGAGACCCAGTACTTC. The full variable domain, its missing parts supplied by reference TRBV19 and TRBJ2-5, is DGGITQSPKYLFRKEGQNVTLSCEQNLNHDAMYWYRQDPGQGLRLIYYSQIVNDFQKGDIAEGYSVSREKKESFPLTVTSAQKNPTAFYLCASSIARALGFGETQYFGPGTRLLVL.